The clone carrying this T cell receptor beta chain was seen repeatedly, ten times or more. CDR3 regions were amplified by Arm-PCR using iRepertoire HTBI primers to build TCR beta libraries. In TCRdb, the multiplex PCR reads were re-called with MiXCR into one record per CDR3 protein. In the table there are some 490,000 distinct CDR3 sequences, 12% of which are singletons. Time point indicated: newly diagnosed GD, antithyroid drugs for less than 3 months. The TCR library used RNA extracted from PBMCs. The data originate from a study of regulatory T cells in long-lasting Graves disease. The V and J ends lost 6 bases and 7 bases, in that order; junction bases with no gene match: 4. Germline assignment: CDR1 DFQATT and CDR2 SNEGSKA (reference sequence). CDR3 length: 13 residues. In addition, the sample was reused for a study of T cells in Graves' hyperthyroidism and ophthalmopathy. Turning to that study: TCR CDR3 underwent first-round RT-PCR with the HTBI primer set.

The J gene is TRBJ1-6, the V gene TRBV20-1, with 9 bases identical to TRBD1. The sequence was obtained from a woman aged 25 to 39 with Graves disease. This material consisted of peripheral blood mononuclear cells (PBMCs), taken at new diagnosis, from a patient treated with antithyroid drugs. For the CDR3, the DNA is TGCAGTGCCCGGACAGGGGCCAATTCACCCCTCCACTTT. Translation gives CSARTGANSPLHF.